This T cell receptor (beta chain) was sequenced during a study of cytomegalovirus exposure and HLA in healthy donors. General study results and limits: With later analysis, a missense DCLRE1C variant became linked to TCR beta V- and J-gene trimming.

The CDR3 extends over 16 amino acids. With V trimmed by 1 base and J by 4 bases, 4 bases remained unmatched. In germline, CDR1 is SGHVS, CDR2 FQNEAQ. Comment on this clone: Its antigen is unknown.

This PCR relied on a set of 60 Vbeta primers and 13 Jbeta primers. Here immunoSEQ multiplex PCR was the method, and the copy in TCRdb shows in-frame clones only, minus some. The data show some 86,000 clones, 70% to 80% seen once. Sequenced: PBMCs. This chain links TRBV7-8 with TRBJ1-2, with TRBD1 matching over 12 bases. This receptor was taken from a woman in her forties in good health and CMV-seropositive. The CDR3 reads CASSLGAGQGAYGYTF. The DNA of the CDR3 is TGTGCCAGCAGCTTAGGTGCGGGACAGGGGGCCTATGGCTACACCTTC.